This TCR beta chain was found in a study of blood T cells in healthy people across ages. This clonotype has a handful of counts. For the second PCR, which ran for about 6 to 11 cycles, a sample-barcoded 5' primer and a J-beta primer mix were used. TCRdb processed the 5' RACE reads anew with MiXCR; each CDR3 protein has one entry. Here the sample spans 780,000 or so distinct CDR3 sequences, 45% to 70% being singletons. CDR3 size: 16 residues. Per germline, CDR1 SGHTA and CDR2 FQGNSA. V dropped 4 bases and J dropped 3; count of bases not matched to a gene: 7. Researchers report isolating at least 6 million PBMCs per sample.

Material for sequencing was blood. J is TRBJ2-7 and V is TRBV7-2, with TRBD2 matching over 12 bases. The receptor was isolated from a man between 35 and 55 years old in good health. Here the CDR3 reads CASSSWTSGALYEQYF. The CDR3 DNA reads as TGTGCCAGCAGCTCCTGGACTAGCGGGGCTCTCTACGAGCAGTACTTC.